This TCR beta chain was obtained from a study of OX40 agonist ivuxolimab in advanced cancers. Background on the study: Ivuxolimab was delivered to patients intravenously every 2 weeks at doses spanning 0.01 to 10 mg/kg. The dose-escalation group included hepatocellular carcinoma, melanoma, renal cell carcinoma and head and neck cancer. Study-wide results and limits: In the 0.1 to 3.0 mg/kg range, CD4+ and CD8+ blood T cells had expanded clonally by week 6.

Here immunoSEQ multiplex PCR was the method, and the copy in TCRdb shows in-frame clones only, minus some. The data contain fewer than 60,000 clones, approximately 89% of them singletons. As concerns this clone: What it binds is unknown.

Trimming removed 1 base at V and 2 bases at J, with 13 bases between. Germline CDR1 SGHKS, CDR2 YYEKEE (reference sequence). The CDR3 totals 15 residues. This sequence was found in an adult with an advanced solid tumor such as melanoma, head and neck, liver or kidney cancer. The sample here was CD4+ or CD8+ T cells sorted from blood, taken in a trial of the OX40 agonist ivuxolimab. The rearrangement links TRBV5-5 to TRBJ2-7; D may be TRBD2 (5 bases). CDR3 sequence: CASSLRGIGPYEQYF. DNA for the CDR3: TGTGCCAGCAGCTTGAGAGGGATAGGACCCTACGAGCAGTACTTC.